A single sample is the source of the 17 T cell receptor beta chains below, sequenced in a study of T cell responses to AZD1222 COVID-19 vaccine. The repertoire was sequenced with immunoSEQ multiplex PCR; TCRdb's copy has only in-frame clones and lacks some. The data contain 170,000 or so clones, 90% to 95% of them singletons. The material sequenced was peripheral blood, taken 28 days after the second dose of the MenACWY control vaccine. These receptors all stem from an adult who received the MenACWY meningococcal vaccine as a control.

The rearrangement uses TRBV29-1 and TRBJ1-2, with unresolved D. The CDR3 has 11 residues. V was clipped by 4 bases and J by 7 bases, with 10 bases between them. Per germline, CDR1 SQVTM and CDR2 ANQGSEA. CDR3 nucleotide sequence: TGCAGCGTTGTGGCCAAGGGTGGCTACACCTTC. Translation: CSVVAKGGYTF.

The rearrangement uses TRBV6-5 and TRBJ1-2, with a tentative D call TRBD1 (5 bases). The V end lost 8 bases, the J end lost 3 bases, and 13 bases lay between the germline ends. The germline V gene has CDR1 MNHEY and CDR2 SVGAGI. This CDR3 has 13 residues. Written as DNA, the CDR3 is TGTGCCAGCTCCCGGGACGGGGACTATGGCTACACCTTC. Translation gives CASSRDGDYGYTF.

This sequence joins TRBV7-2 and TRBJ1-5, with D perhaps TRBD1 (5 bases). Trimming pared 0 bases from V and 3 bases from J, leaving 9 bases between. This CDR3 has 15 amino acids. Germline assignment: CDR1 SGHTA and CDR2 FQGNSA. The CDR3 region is CASSLAGGYNQPQHF. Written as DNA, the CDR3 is TGTGCCAGCAGCTTAGCCGGGGGATACAATCAGCCCCAGCATTTT. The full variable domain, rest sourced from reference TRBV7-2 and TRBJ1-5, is GAGVSQSPSNKVTEKGKDVELRCDPISGHTALYWYRQSLGQGLEFLIYFQGNSAPDKSGLPSDRFSAERTGGSVSTLTIQRTQQEDSAVYLCASSLAGGYNQPQHFGDGTRLSIL.

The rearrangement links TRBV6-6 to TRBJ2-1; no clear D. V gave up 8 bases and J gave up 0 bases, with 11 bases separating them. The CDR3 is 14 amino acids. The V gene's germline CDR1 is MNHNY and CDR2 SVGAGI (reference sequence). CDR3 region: CASRSVSSYNEQFF. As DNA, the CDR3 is TGTGCCAGCCGGAGCGTGAGCTCCTACAATGAGCAGTTCTTC.

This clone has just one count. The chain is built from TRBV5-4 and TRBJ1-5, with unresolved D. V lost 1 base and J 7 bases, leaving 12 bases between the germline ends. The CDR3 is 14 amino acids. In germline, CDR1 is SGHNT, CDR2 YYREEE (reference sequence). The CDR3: CASSLLGGIQPQHF. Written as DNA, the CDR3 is TGTGCCAGCAGCTTGTTGGGAGGTATACAGCCCCAGCATTTT.

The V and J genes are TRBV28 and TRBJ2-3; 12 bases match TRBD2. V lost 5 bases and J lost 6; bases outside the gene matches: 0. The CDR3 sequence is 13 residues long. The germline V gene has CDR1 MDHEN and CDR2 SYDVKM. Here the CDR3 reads CASSGTSGDTQYF. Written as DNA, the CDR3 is TGTGCCAGCAGTGGGACTAGCGGGGATACGCAGTATTTT.

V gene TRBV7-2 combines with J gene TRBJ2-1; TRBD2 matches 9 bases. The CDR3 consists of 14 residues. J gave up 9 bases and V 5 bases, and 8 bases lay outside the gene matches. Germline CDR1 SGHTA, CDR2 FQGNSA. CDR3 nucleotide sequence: TGTGCCAGCAGCCCTAGCGGGGCCTGGGGTGAGCAGTTCTTC. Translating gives CASSPSGAWGEQFF.

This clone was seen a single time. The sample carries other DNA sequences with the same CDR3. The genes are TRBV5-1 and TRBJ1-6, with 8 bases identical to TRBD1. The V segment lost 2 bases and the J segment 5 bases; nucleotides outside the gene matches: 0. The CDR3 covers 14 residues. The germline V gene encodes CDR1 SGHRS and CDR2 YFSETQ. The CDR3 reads CASSLQGDNSPLHF. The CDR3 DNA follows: TGCGCCAGCAGCTTACAGGGGGATAATTCACCCCTCCACTTT.

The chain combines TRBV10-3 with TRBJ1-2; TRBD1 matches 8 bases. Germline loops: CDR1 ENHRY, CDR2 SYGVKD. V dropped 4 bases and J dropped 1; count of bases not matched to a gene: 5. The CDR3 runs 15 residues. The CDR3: CAISGGQDLNYGYTF. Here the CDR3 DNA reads TGTGCCATCAGTGGGGGACAGGACCTTAACTATGGCTACACCTTC.

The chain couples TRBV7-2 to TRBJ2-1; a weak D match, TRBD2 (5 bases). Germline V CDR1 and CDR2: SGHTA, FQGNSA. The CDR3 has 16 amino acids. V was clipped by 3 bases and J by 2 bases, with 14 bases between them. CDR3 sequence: CASSFFYGRAYNEQFF. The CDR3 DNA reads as TGTGCCAGCAGCTTTTTTTATGGGCGGGCCTACAATGAGCAGTTCTTC.

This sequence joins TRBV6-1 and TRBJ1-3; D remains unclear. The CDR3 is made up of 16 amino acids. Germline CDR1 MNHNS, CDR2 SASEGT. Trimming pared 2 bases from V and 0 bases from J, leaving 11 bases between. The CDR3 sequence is CASSEKEASSGNTIYF. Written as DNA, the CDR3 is TGTGCCAGCAGTGAAAAGGAGGCAAGCTCTGGAAACACCATATATTTT.

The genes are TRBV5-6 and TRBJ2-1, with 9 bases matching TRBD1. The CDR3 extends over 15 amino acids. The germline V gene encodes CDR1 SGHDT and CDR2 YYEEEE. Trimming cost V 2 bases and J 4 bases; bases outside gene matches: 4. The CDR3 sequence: CASSFRDRAYNEQFF. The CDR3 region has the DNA TGTGCCAGCAGCTTTCGGGACAGGGCTTACAATGAGCAGTTCTTC.

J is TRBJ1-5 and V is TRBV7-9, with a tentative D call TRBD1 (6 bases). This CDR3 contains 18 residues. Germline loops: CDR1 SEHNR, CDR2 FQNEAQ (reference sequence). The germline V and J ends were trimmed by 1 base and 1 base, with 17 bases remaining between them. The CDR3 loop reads CASSLGAYRDVSNQPQHF. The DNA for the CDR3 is TGTGCCAGCAGCTTAGGGGCTTACAGGGACGTGAGCAATCAGCCCCAGCATTTT.

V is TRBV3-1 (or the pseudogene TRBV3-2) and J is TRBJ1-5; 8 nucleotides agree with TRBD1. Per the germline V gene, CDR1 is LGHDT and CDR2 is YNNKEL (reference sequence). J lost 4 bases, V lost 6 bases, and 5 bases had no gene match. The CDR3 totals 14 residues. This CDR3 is CASSPGQANQPQHF. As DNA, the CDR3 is TGTGCCAGCAGTCCGGGACAGGCGAATCAGCCCCAGCATTTT.

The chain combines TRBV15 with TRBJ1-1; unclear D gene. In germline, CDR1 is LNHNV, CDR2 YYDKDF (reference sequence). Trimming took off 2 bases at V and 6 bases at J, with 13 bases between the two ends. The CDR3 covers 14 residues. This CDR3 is CATSRSQTSPEAFF. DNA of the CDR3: TGTGCCACCAGCAGATCTCAGACGAGCCCTGAAGCTTTCTTT.

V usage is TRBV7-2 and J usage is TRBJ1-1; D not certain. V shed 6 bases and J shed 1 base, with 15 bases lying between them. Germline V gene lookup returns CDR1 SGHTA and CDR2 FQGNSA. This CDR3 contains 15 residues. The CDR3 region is CASRLSGPANTEAFF. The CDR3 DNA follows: TGTGCCAGCAGATTATCTGGACCGGCGAACACTGAAGCTTTCTTT.

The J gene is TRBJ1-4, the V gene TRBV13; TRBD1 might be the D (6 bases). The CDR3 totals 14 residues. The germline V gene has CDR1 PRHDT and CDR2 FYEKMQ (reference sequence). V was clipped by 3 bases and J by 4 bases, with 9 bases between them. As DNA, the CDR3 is TGTGCCAGCAGCTTCGGACAGATTAATGAAAAACTGTTTTTT. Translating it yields CASSFGQINEKLFF.